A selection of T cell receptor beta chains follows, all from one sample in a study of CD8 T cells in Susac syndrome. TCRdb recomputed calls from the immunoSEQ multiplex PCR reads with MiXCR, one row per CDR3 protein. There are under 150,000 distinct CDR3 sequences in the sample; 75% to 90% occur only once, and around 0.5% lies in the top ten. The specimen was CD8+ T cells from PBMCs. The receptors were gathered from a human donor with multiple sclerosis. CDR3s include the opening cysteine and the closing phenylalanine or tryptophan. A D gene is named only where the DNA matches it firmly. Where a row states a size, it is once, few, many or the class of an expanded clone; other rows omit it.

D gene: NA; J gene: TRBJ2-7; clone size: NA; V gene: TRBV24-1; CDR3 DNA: TGTGCCACCAAATCGACAGATCCCTACGAGCAGTACTTC; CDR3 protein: CATKSTDPYEQYF
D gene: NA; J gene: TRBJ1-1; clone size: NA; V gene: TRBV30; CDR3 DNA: TGTGCCTGGACGGCGCTGGGATTTGGCACTGAAGCTTTCTTT; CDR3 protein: CAWTALGFGTEAFF
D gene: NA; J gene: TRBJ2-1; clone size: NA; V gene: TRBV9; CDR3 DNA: TGTGCCAGCAGCGTGGGTGGACTCCCCGGCCATGAGCAGTTCTTC; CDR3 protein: CASSVGGLPGHEQFF
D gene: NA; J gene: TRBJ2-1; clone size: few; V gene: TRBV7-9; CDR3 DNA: TGTGCCAGCAGCTCTACCCCCGGTAATGAGCAGTTCTTC; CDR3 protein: CASSSTPGNEQFF
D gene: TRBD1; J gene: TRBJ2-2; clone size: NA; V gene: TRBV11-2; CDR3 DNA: TGTGCCAGCAGCTCCATCTGGGCTGGGACAGGGACCACCGGGGAGCTGTTTTTT; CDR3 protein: CASSSIWAGTGTTGELFF
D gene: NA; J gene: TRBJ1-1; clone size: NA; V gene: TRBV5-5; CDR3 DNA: TGTGCCAGCAGCTTTGAAGCTGAAGCTTTCTTT; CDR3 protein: CASSFEAEAFF
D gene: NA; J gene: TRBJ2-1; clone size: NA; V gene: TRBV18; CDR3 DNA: TGTGCCAGCTCACCAGGGGGAGGAACATCTGAGCAGTTCTTC; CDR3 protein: CASSPGGGTSEQFF
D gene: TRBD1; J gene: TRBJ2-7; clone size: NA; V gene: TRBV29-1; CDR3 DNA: TGCAGCGTCCAGGGACAGGGCTGGAGCGAGCAGTACTTC; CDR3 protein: CSVQGQGWSEQYF
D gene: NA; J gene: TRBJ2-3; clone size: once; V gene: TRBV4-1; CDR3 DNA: TGCGCCAGCAGCCAAGAGGGTCGGGGCACAGATACGCAGTATTTT; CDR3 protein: CASSQEGRGTDTQYF
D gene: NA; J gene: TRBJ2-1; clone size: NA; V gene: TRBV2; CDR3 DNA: TGTGCCAGCAGCGGACGGACTGCCAGGGACAATGAGCAGTTCTTC; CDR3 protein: CASSGRTARDNEQFF
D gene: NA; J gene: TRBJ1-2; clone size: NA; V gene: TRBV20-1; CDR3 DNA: TGCAGTGCAAGGACTCGGGGCATAGCGGATGGCTACACCTTC; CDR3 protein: CSARTRGIADGYTF
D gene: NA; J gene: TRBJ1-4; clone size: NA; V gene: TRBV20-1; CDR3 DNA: TGCAGTGCTAGAGGGGGTTTTAGAGAACTGTTTTTT; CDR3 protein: CSARGGFRELFF
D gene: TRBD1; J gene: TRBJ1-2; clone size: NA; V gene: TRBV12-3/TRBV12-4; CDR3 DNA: TGTGCCAGCAGTTTGTACGGGACAGGCGGGAACTATGGCTACACCTTC; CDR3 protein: CASSLYGTGGNYGYTF
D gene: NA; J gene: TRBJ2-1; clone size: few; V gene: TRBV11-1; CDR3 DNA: TGTGCCAGCAGCTTAGGGGGCCCAGATGAGCAGTTCTTC; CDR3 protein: CASSLGGPDEQFF
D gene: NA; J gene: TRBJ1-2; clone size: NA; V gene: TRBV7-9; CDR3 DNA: TGTGCCAGCAGCTCCGTACAGGGAACTTATGGCTACACCTTC; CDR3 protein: CASSSVQGTYGYTF
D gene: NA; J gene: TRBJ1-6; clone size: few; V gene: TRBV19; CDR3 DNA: TGTGCCAGTAGTCCTCCAAATTCACCCCTCCACTTT; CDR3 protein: CASSPPNSPLHF
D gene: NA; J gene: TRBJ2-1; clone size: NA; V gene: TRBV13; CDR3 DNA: TGTGCCAGCAGAGAGAGGACGTACAATGAGCAGTTCTTC; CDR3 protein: CASRERTYNEQFF
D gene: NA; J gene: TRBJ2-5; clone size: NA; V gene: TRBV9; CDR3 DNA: TGTGCCAGCAGCGTAGATGGCCAAGAGACCCAGTACTTC; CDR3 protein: CASSVDGQETQYF
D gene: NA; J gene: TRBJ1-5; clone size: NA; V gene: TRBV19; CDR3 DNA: TGTGCCAGTAGTATGGGCGGGCGGCCGCCCCAGCATTTT; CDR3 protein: CASSMGGRPPQHF
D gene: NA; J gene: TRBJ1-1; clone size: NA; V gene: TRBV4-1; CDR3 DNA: TGCGCCAGCAGCCAAGATCCGGCAGGGAACACTGAAGCTTTCTTT; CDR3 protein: CASSQDPAGNTEAFF
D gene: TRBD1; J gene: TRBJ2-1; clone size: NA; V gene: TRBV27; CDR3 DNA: TGTGCCAGCAGTTCCGGGACAGGGGCTCTTCATGAGCAGTTCTTC; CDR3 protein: CASSSGTGALHEQFF
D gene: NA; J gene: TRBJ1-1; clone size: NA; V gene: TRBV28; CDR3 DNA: TGTGCCAGCAGAAGATCCCTCGGAGCTTTCTTT; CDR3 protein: CASRRSLGAFF
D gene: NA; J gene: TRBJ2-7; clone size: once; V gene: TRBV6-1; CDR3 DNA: TGTGCCAGCAGTGAAGTCCAGGGCTGGTACGAGCAGTACTTC; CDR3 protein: CASSEVQGWYEQYF
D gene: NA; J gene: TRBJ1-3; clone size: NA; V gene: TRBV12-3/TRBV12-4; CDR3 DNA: TGTGCCAGCAGCCCCGAGATGAGGTTCAAGGGTTATTTTCACTCCTCTGGAAACACCATATATTTT; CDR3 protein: CASSPEMRFKGYFHSSGNTIYF
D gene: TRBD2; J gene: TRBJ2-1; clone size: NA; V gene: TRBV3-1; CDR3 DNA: TGTGCCAGCAGCCAAGATGGTGATAGCGGGGAGGGGGATGAGCAGTTCTTC; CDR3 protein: CASSQDGDSGEGDEQFF
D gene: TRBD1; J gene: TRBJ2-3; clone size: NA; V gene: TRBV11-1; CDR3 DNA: TGTGCCAGCAGCTTCGGGACAGGGTTAGATACGCAGTATTTT; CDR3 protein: CASSFGTGLDTQYF
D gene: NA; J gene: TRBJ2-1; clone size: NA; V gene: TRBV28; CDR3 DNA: TGTGCCAGCAGTCCCCGAGACGTACCGTACAATGAGCAGTTCTTC; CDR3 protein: CASSPRDVPYNEQFF
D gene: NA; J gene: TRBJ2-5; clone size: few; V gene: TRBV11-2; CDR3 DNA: TGTGCCACCAAAGTGGCCGGGGCCGGGGAGACCCAGTACTTC; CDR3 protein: CATKVAGAGETQYF
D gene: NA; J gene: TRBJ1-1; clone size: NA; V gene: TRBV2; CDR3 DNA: TGTGCCAGCAGGGACGGGAACACTGAAGCTTTCTTT; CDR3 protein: CASRDGNTEAFF
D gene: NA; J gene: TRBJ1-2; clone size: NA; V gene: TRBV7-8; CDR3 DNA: TGTGCCAGCAGCTTAGTTGGTAACAGAGCTAACTATGGCTACACCTTC; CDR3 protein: CASSLVGNRANYGYTF
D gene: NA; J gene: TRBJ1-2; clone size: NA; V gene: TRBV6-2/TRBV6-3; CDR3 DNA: TGTGCCAGCAGTTCGGGCGAAAACTATGGCTACACCTTC; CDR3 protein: CASSSGENYGYTF
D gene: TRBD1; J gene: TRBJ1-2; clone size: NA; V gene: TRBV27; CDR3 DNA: TGTGCCAGCAGTTCGACAGGGAGCTATGGCTACACCTTC; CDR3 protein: CASSSTGSYGYTF
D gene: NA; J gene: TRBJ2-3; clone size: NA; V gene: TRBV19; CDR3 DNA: TGTGCCAGTACCTCCGCAGGGGGGCGGGGCACAGATACGCAGTATTTT; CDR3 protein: CASTSAGGRGTDTQYF
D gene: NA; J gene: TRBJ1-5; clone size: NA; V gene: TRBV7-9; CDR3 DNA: TGTGCCAGCAGCGCTCCAGGCCCGAATCAGCCCCAGCATTTT; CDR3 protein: CASSAPGPNQPQHF
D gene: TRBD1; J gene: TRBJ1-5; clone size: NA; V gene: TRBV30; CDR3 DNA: TGTGCCTGGAGTGTCGGACAGGCAATTCAGCCCCAGCATTTT; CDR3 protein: CAWSVGQAIQPQHF
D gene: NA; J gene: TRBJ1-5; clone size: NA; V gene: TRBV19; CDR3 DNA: TGTGCCAGTAGTATAGGGGGGAATAGCAATCAGCCCCAGCATTTT; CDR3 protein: CASSIGGNSNQPQHF
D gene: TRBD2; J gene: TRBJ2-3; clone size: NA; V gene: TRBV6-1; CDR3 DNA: TGTGCCAGCAGTGTCCTGATAGCGGGAGATAGAGATACGCAGTATTTT; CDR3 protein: CASSVLIAGDRDTQYF
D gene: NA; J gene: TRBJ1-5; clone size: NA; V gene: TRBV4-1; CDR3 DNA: TGCGCCAGCAGCCTAAGATATGGGGGCGAAGGGAATCAGCCCCAGCATTTT; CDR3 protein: CASSLRYGGEGNQPQHF
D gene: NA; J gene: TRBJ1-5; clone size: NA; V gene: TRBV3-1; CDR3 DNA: TGTGCCAGCAGCCAAGGACAGACCCTCAATCAGCCCCAGCATTTT; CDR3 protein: CASSQGQTLNQPQHF
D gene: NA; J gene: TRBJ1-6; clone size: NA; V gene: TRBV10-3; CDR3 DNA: TGTGCCATCAGCGACGGGGGGGTGCGGGCCTATAATTCACCCCTCCACTTT; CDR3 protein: CAISDGGVRAYNSPLHF
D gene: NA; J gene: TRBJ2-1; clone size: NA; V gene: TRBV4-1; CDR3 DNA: TGCGCCAGCAGCCATTGGTTCAGTGAGCAGTTCTTC; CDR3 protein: CASSHWFSEQFF
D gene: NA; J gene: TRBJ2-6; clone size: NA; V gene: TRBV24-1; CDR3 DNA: TGTGCCACCAGTGATCTGACAGGGAGGTTGACCTCCTCTGGGGCCAACGTCCTGACTTTC; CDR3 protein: CATSDLTGRLTSSGANVLTF
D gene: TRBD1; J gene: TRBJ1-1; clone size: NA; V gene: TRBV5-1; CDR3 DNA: TGCGCCAGCAGCCCGGGACAGGGGGCCACTGAAGCTTTCTTT; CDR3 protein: CASSPGQGATEAFF
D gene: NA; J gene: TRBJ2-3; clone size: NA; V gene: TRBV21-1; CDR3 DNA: TGTGCCAGCAGGGCCGGTGCGGATACGCAGTATTTT; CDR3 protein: CASRAGADTQYF
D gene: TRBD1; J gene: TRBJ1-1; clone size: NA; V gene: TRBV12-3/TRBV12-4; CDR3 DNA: TGTGCCAGCAGCAACCTACAGGGGGTACCTGAAGCTTTCTTT; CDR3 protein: CASSNLQGVPEAFF
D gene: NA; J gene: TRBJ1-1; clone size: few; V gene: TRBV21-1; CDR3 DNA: TGTGCCAGCGATCGGGTTAACACTGAGGCTTTCTTT; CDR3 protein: CASDRVNTEAFF
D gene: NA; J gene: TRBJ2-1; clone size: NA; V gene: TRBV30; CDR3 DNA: TGTGCCTGGAGTATAGGGGCAGTTGATGAGCAGTTCTTC; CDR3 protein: CAWSIGAVDEQFF
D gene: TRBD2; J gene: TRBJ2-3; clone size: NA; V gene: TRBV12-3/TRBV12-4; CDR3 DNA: TGTGCCAGCAGTTTTACTAGAAGACTAGCGGAGACTAGCACAGATACGCAGTATTTT; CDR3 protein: CASSFTRRLAETSTDTQYF
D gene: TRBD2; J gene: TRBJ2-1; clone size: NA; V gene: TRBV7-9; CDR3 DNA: TGTGCCAGCAGCGCTAGCGGGGGGGCGTCTTATGAGCAGTTCTTC; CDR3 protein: CASSASGGASYEQFF
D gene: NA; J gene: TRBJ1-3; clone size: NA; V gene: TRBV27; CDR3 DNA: TGTGCCAGCCAAACCACTGGGGGCACTGGAAACACCATATATTTT; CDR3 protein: CASQTTGGTGNTIYF
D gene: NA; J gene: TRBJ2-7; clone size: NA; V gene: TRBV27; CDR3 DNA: TGTGCCAGCAGTCCGTTCCCCGCAGGGGTGGGGGTCTACGAGCAGTACTTC; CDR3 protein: CASSPFPAGVGVYEQYF
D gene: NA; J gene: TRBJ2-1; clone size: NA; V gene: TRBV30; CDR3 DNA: TGTGCCTGGAGTATAGGAAGCAATGAGCAGTTCTTC; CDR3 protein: CAWSIGSNEQFF
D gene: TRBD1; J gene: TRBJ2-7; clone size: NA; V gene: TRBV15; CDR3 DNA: TGTGCCACCAGCGCGGGCCCGGGACAGGGTAACGAGCAGTACTTC; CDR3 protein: CATSAGPGQGNEQYF
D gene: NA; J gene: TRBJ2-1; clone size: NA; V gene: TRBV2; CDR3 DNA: TGTGCCAGCAGTGAAGCGCGGAGGACTACACTCGATGAGCAGTTCTTC; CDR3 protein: CASSEARRTTLDEQFF
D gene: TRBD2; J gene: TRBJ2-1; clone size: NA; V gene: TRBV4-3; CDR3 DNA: TGCGCCAGCAGCCAAGATCCTAGCGGGAGTGCTTTTGAGCAGTTCTTC; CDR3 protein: CASSQDPSGSAFEQFF
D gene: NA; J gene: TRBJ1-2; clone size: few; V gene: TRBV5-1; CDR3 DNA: TGCGCCAGCAGCTTGGCCACCGGGAAAGGGAGCGGCTACACCTTC; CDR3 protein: CASSLATGKGSGYTF
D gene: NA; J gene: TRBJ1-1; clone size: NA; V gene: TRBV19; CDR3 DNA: TGTGCCAGTAGTATTGGGGGTTACACTGAAGCTTTCTTT; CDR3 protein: CASSIGGYTEAFF